Each of the 25 T cell receptor beta chains below was sequenced from the same sample in a study of regulatory T cells in long-lasting Graves disease. Noted time point: newly diagnosed GD, antithyroid drugs for less than 3 months. The TCR library used RNA extracted from PBMCs. To make TCR beta libraries, researchers used iRepertoire HTBI primers and Arm-PCR of CDR3 regions. TCRdb fed the multiplex PCR reads into MiXCR, producing one record per CDR3 protein. The top ten clones hold about 20% of a sample with about 620,000 distinct CDR3 sequences, around 15% of them seen once. These data were likewise used in another study, on T cells in Graves' hyperthyroidism and ophthalmopathy.

The input for sequencing was peripheral blood mononuclear cells (PBMCs), taken at new diagnosis, from a patient treated with antithyroid drugs. These TCRs come from a woman aged 25 to 39 with Graves disease.

This clonotype was seen a few times. The CDR3: CASSYGGNLNYGYTF. As DNA, the CDR3 is TGTGCCAGCAGTTACGGGGGCAACCTTAACTATGGCTACACCTTC. This sequence joins TRBV6-5 and TRBJ1-2; tentative D call: TRBD1 (6 bases). In germline, CDR1 is MNHEY, CDR2 SVGAGI. V gave up 2 bases and J gave up 1 base, with 11 bases separating them. This CDR3 spans 15 amino acids.

This clonotype came up once. J is TRBJ1-4 and V is TRBV7-9; no reliable D call. The germline V and J ends were trimmed by 4 bases and 0 bases, with 12 bases remaining between them. The germline V gene encodes CDR1 SEHNR and CDR2 FQNEAQ (reference sequence). This CDR3 contains 16 residues. The CDR3 nucleotides read TGTGCCAGCAGCTCTACCAGACATGCAACTAATGAAAAACTGTTTTTT. Amino acids: CASSSTRHATNEKLFF.

The CDR3 spells CAINRDMLSPLHF. CDR3 DNA sequence: TGTGCCATCAACCGGGACATGCTATCACCCCTCCACTTT. This chain connects TRBV6-1 to TRBJ1-6, with TRBD1 as a possible D gene (6 bases). Germline values: CDR1 MNHNS, CDR2 SASEGT. The CDR3 totals 13 residues. V was clipped by 10 bases and J by 10 bases, with 17 bases between them.

In this sample, this clonotype turned up many times. J is TRBJ1-1 and V is TRBV3-1; TRBD1 agrees at 7 bases. V was pared by 2 bases and J by 7 bases, with 7 bases of the junction left unmatched. Germline V lookup: CDR1 LGHDT, CDR2 YNNKEL (reference sequence). The CDR3 spans 14 residues. CDR3 bases: TGTGCCAGCAGCCAAAGGGGGCGGATACATGAAGCTTTCTTT. Translation gives CASSQRGRIHEAFF.

The chain is built from TRBV11-2 and TRBJ2-7, with D perhaps matching TRBD1 or TRBD2 (5 bases each). This CDR3 region has 16 residues. V was pared by 1 base and J by 6 bases, with 19 bases between. The germline V gene encodes CDR1 SGHAT and CDR2 FQNNGV. CDR3: CASSLVGLGDTGEQYF. DNA of the CDR3: TGTGCCAGCAGCTTAGTGGGTTTGGGGGATACTGGCGAGCAGTACTTC.

This clonotype was observed many times. The V call is TRBV2, the J call TRBJ1-2, with D hard to call. CDR3 size: 13 residues. Looked up from germline, CDR1 is SNHLY and CDR2 is FYNNEI. V was trimmed by 7 bases and J by 0 bases, leaving 9 bases between them. The CDR3 DNA reads TGTGCCAGCAAGACAAATACTAACTATGGCTACACCTTC. Translation: CASKTNTNYGYTF. Together with reference TRBV2 and TRBJ1-2, the CDR3 gives the full variable domain: EPEVTQTPSHQVTQMGQEVILRCVPISNHLYFYWYRQILGQKVEFLVSFYNNEISEKSEIFDDQFSVERPDGSNFTLKIRSTKLEDSAMYFCASKTNTNYGYTFGSGTRLTVV.

This chain connects TRBV28 to TRBJ2-1, with 7 bases aligning to TRBD2. The germline V gene encodes CDR1 MDHEN and CDR2 SYDVKM. J gave up 1 base and V 11 bases, and 8 bases lay outside the gene matches. The CDR3 consists of 14 residues. DNA for the CDR3: TGTGCCGCAGGATCTAGCGGTTCCTACAATGAGCAGTTCTTC. Translated, it gives CAAGSSGSYNEQFF.

This clonotype occurred a few times. Possible read error: a much larger clone is one base away. This chain uses TRBV2 with TRBJ1-1; D is ambiguous. The CDR3 has 14 amino acids. CDR1 is SNHLY, CDR2 FYNNEI, per germline. The V end lost 10 bases, the J end lost 3 bases, and 18 bases lay between the germline ends. CDR3 in DNA: TGTGCCACCCACCGCGAGACTGGGGACACTGAAGCTTTCTTT. Translated: CATHRETGDTEAFF.

The chain joins TRBV3-1 to TRBJ2-7; TRBD1 is a possible D gene (5 bases). CDR1 is LGHDT and CDR2 is YNNKEL in the germline V gene (reference sequence). CDR3 length equals 16 residues. V gave up 0 bases and J gave up 1 base, with 13 bases separating them. The CDR3 loop reads CASSQEAGFRSYEQYF. In nucleotides, the CDR3 is TGTGCCAGCAGCCAAGAGGCAGGGTTTCGGTCCTACGAGCAGTACTTC.

This clonotype was counted at least ten times. At one end, the junction sequence differs from germline, possibly due to a read error. The chain joins TRBV28 to TRBJ1-2; maybe TRBD1 (6 bases). Germline CDR1 and CDR2: MDHEN and SYDVKM. CDR3 length: 13 amino acids. The CDR3 reads CASSFRGTGARHF. CDR3 bases: TGTGCCAGCAGTTTCCGGGGGACGGGGGCAAGGCACTTC.

This rearrangement joins TRBV3-1 to TRBJ2-2, with TRBD2 as a possible D gene (6 bases). The germline V gene has CDR1 LGHDT and CDR2 YNNKEL (reference sequence). CDR3 length: 15 amino acids. V lost 4 bases and J lost 4, with 13 bases in between. The CDR3 sequence is CASSRGTLGTGELFF. The CDR3 bases are TGTGCCAGCAGCCGCGGGACTTTGGGCACCGGGGAGCTGTTTTTT.

This clonotype was recorded at least ten times. V is TRBV28 and J is TRBJ2-7, with 10 positions matching TRBD2. V lost 5 bases, J lost 5 bases, and 15 bases stayed unmatched. CDR3 length equals 17 residues. Germline-derived CDR1 and CDR2 are MDHEN and SYDVKM. For the CDR3, the DNA is TGTGCCAGCAGTCCCGTCTGGCTAGCGGGAGAGGGACACGAGCAGTACTTC. Translating gives CASSPVWLAGEGHEQYF.

This clonotype was counted only a few times. This chain joins TRBV18 and TRBJ1-2; D call uncertain. V lost 3 bases and J 8 bases, leaving 13 bases between the germline ends. The CDR3 has 13 amino acids. The germline CDR1 and CDR2 sequences are KGHSH and LQKENI. This chain's CDR3 is CASSPKGIEGYTF. The CDR3 bases are TGTGCCAGCTCACCGAAGGGAATTGAGGGCTACACCTTC.

This clonotype was counted at least ten times. The V and J genes are TRBV5-5 and TRBJ2-5; a possible D gene is TRBD2 (5 bases). Germline V lookup: CDR1 SGHKS, CDR2 YYEKEE (reference sequence). Trimming shortened V by 2 bases and J by 5 bases, and 10 bases separated the two germline ends. CDR3 size: 13 residues. CDR3 bases: TGTGCCAGCAGCTTCGGGGTCGTGGAGACCCAGTACTTC. Its translation is CASSFGVVETQYF.

V gene TRBV28 combines with J gene TRBJ2-3; the match to TRBD2 covers 7 bases. CDR1 and CDR2 from the germline V gene are MDHEN and SYDVKM. With 8 bases clipped from V and 2 bases from J, the junction kept 16 bases outside the gene matches. The CDR3 covers 17 residues. The CDR3 DNA follows: TGTGCCAGCCCCTCGGGGTCTAGCGGAAGGGCCACAGATACGCAGTATTTT. As protein: CASPSGSSGRATDTQYF.

This clonotype was detected ten times or more. V gene TRBV6-9 combines with J gene TRBJ2-5; TRBD1 or TRBD2 may be the D gene (7 bases each). The CDR3 has 17 residues. From germline, CDR1 is MNHGY and CDR2 SVAAGI. V was trimmed by 2 bases and J by 4 bases, leaving 20 bases between them. CDR3 sequence (DNA): TGTGCCAGCAGTTATAGTTTGGGAGGGGGCGCGGGAGAGACCCAGTACTTC. As protein: CASSYSLGGGAGETQYF.

This clonotype appeared many times. The V call is TRBV5-4, the J call TRBJ2-4; D is possibly TRBD2 (6 bases). Germline V gene data show CDR1 as SGHNT and CDR2 as YYREEE (reference sequence). The CDR3 covers 14 residues. V was clipped by 2 bases and J by 0 bases, with 6 bases between them. This CDR3 is CASSLAGAKNIQYF. CDR3 DNA sequence: TGTGCCAGCAGCTTAGCGGGAGCCAAAAACATTCAGTACTTC.

This clonotype was found many times. This sequence joins TRBV12-3 or TRBV12-4 and TRBJ2-7; no firm D call. This CDR3 has 14 residues. Trimming stripped 5 bases from V and 4 bases from J, with 15 bases between. The CDR3 DNA follows: TGTGCCAGCAGTCCTACGTTAGGGCGGTACGAGCAGTACTTC. Its protein product is CASSPTLGRYEQYF.

This clonotype was detected many times. DNA for the CDR3: TGCGCCAGCAGCTTGGTCGGGAGGGCCTCAGATACGCAGTATTTT. It is translated as CASSLVGRASDTQYF. The gene calls are TRBV5-1 and TRBJ2-3, with 8 bases identical to TRBD2. CDR1 and CDR2 (germline): SGHRS, YFSETQ. The CDR3 is 15 amino acids. The J segment lost 4 bases and the V segment lost 0 bases, leaving 4 bases of the junction unmatched.

This clonotype was seen many times. This CDR3 is CASSFEDRGTDTQYF. CDR3 DNA sequence: TGTGCCAGCAGTTTCGAGGATCGAGGCACAGATACGCAGTATTTT. The V and J genes are TRBV6-5 and TRBJ2-3; D uncertain. The CDR3 spans 15 residues. Per the germline V gene, CDR1 is MNHEY and CDR2 is SVGAGI. Between the trimmed V and J ends, which lost 4 bases and 1 base, there was a span of 12 bases.

Regarding this clonotype: A much larger clone differs from this one at a single base, so this may be a read error. The rearrangement links TRBV6-2 or TRBV6-3 to TRBJ2-2; 10 bases line up with TRBD2. Per the germline V gene, CDR1 is MNHEY and CDR2 is SVGEGT. The CDR3 length is 19 residues. J was trimmed by 0 bases and V by 2 bases; bases with no gene match: 9. CDR3 protein: CASSYRSGRVSSNTGELFF. The CDR3, as DNA: TGTGCCAGCAGTTACCGCAGCGGGAGGGTCTCGTCGAACACCGGGGAGCTGTTTTTT.

In this sample, this clonotype turned up many times. V is TRBV2 and J is TRBJ1-1; no reliable D call. Germline CDR1 is SNHLY and CDR2 is FYNNEI. The CDR3 is 10 amino acids. V shed 4 bases and J shed 5 bases, with 2 bases lying between them. CDR3 nucleotide sequence: TGTGCCAGCAGTGGAACTGAAGCTTTCTTT. It specifies CASSGTEAFF.

The CDR3 loop reads CASSQGEGPLHF. In DNA form, the CDR3 reads TGTGCCAGCAGCCAAGGTGAGGGTCCCCTCCACTTT. The chain uses TRBV3-1 and TRBJ1-6; no clear D. Germline assignment: CDR1 LGHDT and CDR2 YNNKEL (reference sequence). The CDR3 has 12 residues. Trimming took 1 base from V and 13 from J, leaving 8 bases between them.

This clonotype has a count of ten or more. The rearrangement uses TRBV20-1 and TRBJ1-1; D unresolved. This CDR3 contains 15 residues. The germline CDR1 and CDR2 sequences are DFQATT and SNEGSKA (reference sequence). The V end was cut by 5 bases, the J end by 0 bases, with 16 bases between. The CDR3 loop is CSAPPPGGLNTEAFF. DNA for the CDR3: TGCAGTGCTCCGCCCCCGGGCGGCCTGAACACTGAAGCTTTCTTT.

This clonotype was recorded at least ten times. The chain has TRBV28 and TRBJ2-1; TRBD2 aligns across 8 bases. Germline values: CDR1 MDHEN, CDR2 SYDVKM. V gave up 4 bases and J gave up 5 bases; unmatched junction bases: 7. The CDR3 is made up of 15 amino acids. Written as DNA, the CDR3 is TGTGCCAGCAGTTCCCCAGGTAGCGGGAACAATGAGCAGTTCTTC. Amino acid sequence: CASSSPGSGNNEQFF.